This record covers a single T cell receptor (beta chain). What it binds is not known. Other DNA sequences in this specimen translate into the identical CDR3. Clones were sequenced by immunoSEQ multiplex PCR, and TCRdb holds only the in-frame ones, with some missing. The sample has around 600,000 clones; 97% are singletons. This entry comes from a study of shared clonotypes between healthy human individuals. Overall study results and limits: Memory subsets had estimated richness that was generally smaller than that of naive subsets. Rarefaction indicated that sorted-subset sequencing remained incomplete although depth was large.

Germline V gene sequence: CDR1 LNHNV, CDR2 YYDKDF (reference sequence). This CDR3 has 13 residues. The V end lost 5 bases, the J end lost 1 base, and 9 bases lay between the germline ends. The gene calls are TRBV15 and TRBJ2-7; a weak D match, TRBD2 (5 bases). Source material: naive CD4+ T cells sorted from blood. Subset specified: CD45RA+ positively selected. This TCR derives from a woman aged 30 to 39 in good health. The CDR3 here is CATSRDFSYEQYF. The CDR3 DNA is TGTGCCACCAGCCGGGATTTTTCCTACGAGCAGTACTTC.